Shown below are 9 T cell receptor beta chains from a single sample sequenced in a study of cytomegalovirus exposure and HLA in healthy donors. The PCR employed 60 Vbeta primers together with 13 Jbeta primers. Some clones are missing from TCRdb's copy, which holds only in-frame ones; the method was immunoSEQ multiplex PCR. The repertoire table contains 96,000 or so clones. Sequencing was carried out using PBMCs. All receptors derive from a woman between 25 and 40 years old in good health and CMV-seronegative.

The chain has TRBV29-1 and TRBJ1-1; a weak D match, TRBD1 (6 bases). The CDR3 sequence is 13 residues long. Trimming pared 4 bases from V and 0 bases from J, leaving 9 bases between. Germline V gene data show CDR1 as SQVTM and CDR2 as ANQGSEA. CDR3 bases: TGCAGCGTTGTCGGACAGATGAACACTGAAGCTTTCTTT. Amino acids: CSVVGQMNTEAFF. The full variable domain, in which reference TRBV29-1 and TRBJ1-1 provide the parts outside the CDR3, is SAVISQKPSRDICQRGTSLTIQCQVDSQVTMMFWYRQQPGQSLTLIATANQGSEATYESGFVIDKFPISRPNLTFSTLTVSNMSPEDSSIYLCSVVGQMNTEAFFGQGTRLTVV.

The rearrangement links TRBV6-1 to TRBJ1-5; 7 bases agree with TRBD1. The CDR3 covers 15 residues. Germline values: CDR1 MNHNS, CDR2 SASEGT. V dropped 3 bases and J dropped 1; count of bases not matched to a gene: 3. The CDR3 DNA reads TGTGCCAGCAGTGAGACAGGGAGAAGCAATCAGCCCCAGCATTTT. As protein: CASSETGRSNQPQHF.

The V and J genes are TRBV6-1 and TRBJ2-7, with D possibly matching TRBD2 (5 bases). Trimming cost V 10 bases and J 3 bases, with 16 bases left between them. Germline V gives CDR1 MNHNS, CDR2 SASEGT. CDR3 length equals 13 residues. CDR3 in amino acids: CATPGESVYEQYF. CDR3 DNA: TGTGCCACTCCCGGGGAATCGGTCTACGAGCAGTACTTC.

The chain's CDR3 is CATSRDSDSISPLHF. The CDR3 coding sequence is TGTGCCACCAGCAGAGATTCGGACAGTATTTCACCCCTCCACTTT. This chain uses TRBV15 with TRBJ1-6; maybe TRBD1 (6 bases). The CDR3 runs 15 residues. The germline V and J ends were trimmed by 0 bases and 9 bases, with 12 bases remaining between them. From germline, CDR1 is LNHNV and CDR2 YYDKDF (reference sequence).

J is TRBJ2-7 and V is TRBV2; a possible D gene is TRBD1 (5 bases). The V gene lost 5 bases and the J gene lost 4 bases, with 6 bases spanning the gap. The length of the CDR3 is 11 residues. Germline V gives CDR1 SNHLY, CDR2 FYNNEI. As DNA, the CDR3 is TGTGCCAGCAGTTACAGGTACGAGCAGTACTTC. As protein: CASSYRYEQYF.

The chain employs TRBV7-2 and TRBJ2-5, with 8 bases identical to TRBD2. The J call is in doubt because the DNA end fits TRBJ2-7 better. The CDR3 length is 14 residues. Germline-derived CDR1 and CDR2 are SGHTA and FQGNSA. CDR3 amino acids: CASSSTSVAYEQYF. The CDR3 coding sequence is TGTGCCAGCAGTTCGACTAGCGTGGCCTACGAGCAGTACTTC.

J is TRBJ1-1 and V is TRBV7-3, with TRBD1 as a possible D gene (6 bases). CDR1 SGHTA and CDR2 FQGTGA come from the germline V gene. V was cut by 6 bases and J by 1 base, with 15 bases left in between. CDR3 length: 15 residues. The DNA for the CDR3 is TGTGCCAGCAGTCTCGGGGACATTTGGAACACTGAAGCTTTCTTT. Amino acids: CASSLGDIWNTEAFF. Using reference TRBV7-3 and TRBJ1-1 for the parts outside the CDR3, the full variable domain is GAGVSQTPSNKVTEKGKYVELRCDPISGHTALYWYRQSLGQGPEFLIYFQGTGAADDSGLPNDRFFAVRPEGSVSTLKIQRTERGDSAVYLCASSLGDIWNTEAFFGQGTRLTVV.

The chain carries TRBV5-5 and TRBJ1-5; D is perhaps TRBD1 (5 bases). CDR3 length: 13 amino acids. Per the germline V gene, CDR1 is SGHKS and CDR2 is YYEKEE (reference sequence). The V gene lost 4 bases and the J gene lost 4 bases, with 9 bases spanning the gap. The CDR3 spells CASSPDTNQPQHF. The CDR3 bases are TGTGCCAGCAGCCCGGACACTAATCAGCCCCAGCATTTT. Complete variable domain (other parts from reference TRBV5-5 and TRBJ1-5): DAGVTQSPTHLIKTRGQQVTLRCSPISGHKSVSWYQQVLGQGPQFIFQYYEKEERGRGNFPDRFSARQFPNYSSELNVNALLLGDSALYLCASSPDTNQPQHFGDGTRLSIL.

V usage is TRBV6-1 and J usage is TRBJ1-5, with 7 bases fitting TRBD1. Trimming removed 5 bases from V and 1 base from J; junction bases left unmatched: 2. This CDR3 is 14 amino acids long. CDR1 and CDR2 (germline): MNHNS, SASEGT. The CDR3 sequence: CASSWGQSNQPQHF. CDR3 in DNA: TGTGCCAGCAGTTGGGGACAGAGCAATCAGCCCCAGCATTTT.